Each of the 4 T cell receptor beta chains below was sequenced from the same sample in a study of OX40 agonist ivuxolimab in advanced cancers. Assay: immunoSEQ multiplex PCR; the TCRdb copy retains only in-frame clones and omits some. The sample includes about 64,000 clones, under 95% of them seen just once. The sample was CD4+ or CD8+ T cells sorted from blood, taken in a trial of the OX40 agonist ivuxolimab. All receptors come from an adult with an advanced solid tumor such as melanoma, head and neck, liver or kidney cancer.

The rearrangement joins TRBV30 to TRBJ2-7; no clear D. The CDR3 extends over 14 amino acids. From germline, CDR1 is GTSNPN and CDR2 SVGIG (reference sequence). Trimming left V 0 bases short and J 0 bases short, with 9 bases between. CDR3 bases: TGTGCCTGGAGTGTACGGCGAGGCTCCTACGAGCAGTACTTC. The encoded protein is CAWSVRRGSYEQYF.

J is TRBJ2-3 and V is TRBV29-1; weak D call: TRBD1 (5 bases). Trimming pared 1 base from V and 2 bases from J, leaving 10 bases between. Germline-derived CDR1 and CDR2 are SQVTM and ANQGSEA. CDR3 length: 14 residues. The CDR3 loop reads CSVEVPGPTDTQYF. As DNA, the CDR3 is TGCAGCGTTGAAGTTCCAGGGCCCACAGATACGCAGTATTTT.

The chain carries TRBV2 and TRBJ2-1, with D possibly TRBD2 on 6 matching bases. The CDR3 runs to 13 residues. Trimming took 9 bases from V and 1 from J, leaving 10 bases between them. Germline V lookup: CDR1 SNHLY, CDR2 FYNNEI. The CDR3 nucleotides read TGTGCCAGAGGAGGGCCGTCCTACAATGAGCAGTTCTTC. Its translation: CARGGPSYNEQFF.

The genes are TRBV6-1 and TRBJ2-7, with D unclear. Germline V gives CDR1 MNHNS, CDR2 SASEGT. CDR3 length equals 14 residues. Trimming pared 4 bases from V and 0 bases from J, leaving 10 bases between. CDR3 sequence reads: CASSVARNSYEQYF. Written as DNA, the CDR3 is TGTGCCAGCAGTGTAGCCCGAAACTCCTACGAGCAGTACTTC.